This T cell receptor beta chain came from a study of PD-1 blockade in mismatch repair-deficient tumors. Looking at the study overall: Patients had approximately 11 mismatch repair-deficient cancer types and were previously treated and progressing. Study-level results: Tumor-resident clones, often undetectable pretreatment in blood, expanded then contracted after pembrolizumab.

Method: immunoSEQ multiplex PCR; TCRdb's copy keeps in-frame clones and lacks some. Of approximately 51,000 clones listed, about 84% were seen once; the top ten hold roughly 8.7%. TCR sequencing covered a few patients who responded to pembrolizumab. The CDR3 has 14 amino acids. Per germline, CDR1 SEHNR and CDR2 FQNEAQ (reference sequence). Deletions cut 5 bases from V and 2 bases from J, with 12 bases between. About this clone: Its antigen is still unknown.

Sequences were derived from peripheral blood, sampled roughly 19 weeks after starting pembrolizumab. The chain is built from TRBV7-9 and TRBJ2-5; the D is unclear. The source of this sequence is an adult with mismatch repair-deficient cancer. CDR3 coding DNA: TGTGCCAGCAGCATCAAGGGCCATCAAGAGACCCAGTACTTC. This sequence encodes CASSIKGHQETQYF.